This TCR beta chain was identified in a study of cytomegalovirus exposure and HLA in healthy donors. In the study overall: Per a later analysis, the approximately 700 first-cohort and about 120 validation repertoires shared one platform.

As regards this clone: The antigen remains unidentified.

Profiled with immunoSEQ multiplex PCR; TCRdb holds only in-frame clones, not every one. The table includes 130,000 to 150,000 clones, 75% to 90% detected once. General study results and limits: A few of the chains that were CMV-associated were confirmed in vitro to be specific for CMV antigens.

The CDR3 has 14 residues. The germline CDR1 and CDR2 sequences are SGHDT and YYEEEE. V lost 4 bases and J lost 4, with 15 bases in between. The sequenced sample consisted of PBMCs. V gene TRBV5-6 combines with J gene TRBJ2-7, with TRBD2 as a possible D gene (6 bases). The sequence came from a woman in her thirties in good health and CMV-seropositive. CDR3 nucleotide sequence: TGTGCCAGCAGCCCGGGTGGGGGGATTTACGAGCAGTACTTC. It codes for CASSPGGGIYEQYF.